The source of this TCR beta chain is a study of OX40 agonist ivuxolimab in advanced cancers. General study points: The mean number of expanded clones was higher in CD8+ T cells than in CD4+. Specificity for antigen went undetermined in the expanded peripheral T cells. Clonal expansion in partial responders at 0.1-3.0 mg/kg ranked among the lowest.

A note on this clone: Its antigen remains unknown.

There are 14 residues in the CDR3. Trimming shortened V by 3 bases and J by 4 bases, and 15 bases separated the two germline ends. Per germline, CDR1 SQVTM and CDR2 ANQGSEA. The protocol was immunoSEQ multiplex PCR, while the TCRdb copy is restricted to in-frame clones and leaves out a portion. In the table there are some 50,000 clones, 90% to 95% of which are singletons. The sequencing here drew on CD4+ or CD8+ T cells sorted from blood, taken in a trial of the OX40 agonist ivuxolimab. This receptor was taken from an adult with an advanced solid tumor such as melanoma, head and neck, liver or kidney cancer. This chain connects TRBV29-1 to TRBJ1-2, with a possible D match to TRBD1 (6 bases). The CDR3: CSVEIGGASYGYTF. CDR3 DNA sequence: TGCAGCGTTGAGATTGGGGGGGCTTCCTATGGCTACACCTTC.